This T cell receptor (beta chain) is from a study of blood T cells in healthy people across ages. For every donor, a draw yielded around 10 milliliters of peripheral blood. Each sample yielded at least 6 million isolated PBMCs. General study results and limits: Strong correlation linked observed beta diversity and percent naive T cells.

Turning to this clonotype: Its antigen is currently unknown.

PCR was performed a second time for about 6 to 11 cycles using a sample-barcoded 5' primer and a J-beta primer mix. Each TCR beta cDNA got a 12-nucleotide random molecular identifier. TCRdb called the 5' RACE reads again in MiXCR, with one record for every CDR3 protein. The sample consists of about 1,400,000 distinct CDR3 sequences, 45% to 70% of them appearing once. The TCR was taken from a young man in good health. The source material was blood.

CDR3 residues: CASSSSWPSTQYF. The DNA for the CDR3 is TGTGCCAGCAGCTCCTCGTGGCCGTCGACGCAGTATTTT. The chain is built from TRBV28 and TRBJ2-3; no definite D call. The V end lost 6 bases, the J end lost 9 bases, and 16 bases lay between the germline ends. The CDR3 length is 13 residues. Looked up from germline, CDR1 is MDHEN and CDR2 is SYDVKM.